This is a list of T cell receptor beta chains from one sample in a study of OX40 agonist ivuxolimab in advanced cancers. Clones were sequenced by immunoSEQ multiplex PCR, and TCRdb holds only the in-frame ones, with some missing. The sample comprises more than 10,000 clones, 75% to 90% of which are singletons, and approximately 35% rests with the top ten. The input for sequencing was CD4+ or CD8+ T cells sorted from blood, taken in a trial of the OX40 agonist ivuxolimab. These receptors all stem from an adult with an advanced solid tumor such as melanoma, head and neck, liver or kidney cancer. Each CDR3 is given with its conserved first and last residue. D genes are given only for firm matches. Size values are once, few and many counts, or a class for expanded clones, and some rows have none.

>TRBV28|NA|15|TRBD1|TRBJ2-3
TGTGCCAGCAGTTTGTCCGGGACAGCCACAGATACGCAGTATTTT
CASSLSGTATDTQYF
>TRBV7-6|few|17|TRBD2|TRBJ2-3
TGTGCCAGCAGCTACGGACTAGCGGGGGGTTTCACAGATACGCAGTATTTT
CASSYGLAGGFTDTQYF
>TRBV30|NA|11|NA|TRBJ1-1
TGTGCCTGGATTCCCGGATACCAAGCTTTCTTT
CAWIPGYQAFF
>TRBV5-6|NA|15|NA|TRBJ2-5
TGTGCCAGCAGCTCCTGGGGGTGGGAGGCGGACGACCAGTACTTC
CASSSWGWEADDQYF
>TRBV4-1|NA|13|NA|TRBJ2-3
TGCGCCAGCAGCCAAGGGGAGCAGTATACGCAGTATTTT
CASSQGEQYTQYF
>TRBV2|few|15|TRBD1|TRBJ2-7
TGTGCCAGCAGTGAAGCACGACAGGGGCCGGGCGAGCAGTACTTC
CASSEARQGPGEQYF
>TRBV7-9|NA|14|NA|TRBJ1-5
TGTGCCAGCAGCTTAGGGGGTACTTCGCAGCCCCAGCATTTT
CASSLGGTSQPQHF
>TRBV11-3|NA|11|NA|TRBJ1-1
TGTGCCAGCGGAAACGGGTTTGAAGCTTTCTTT
CASGNGFEAFF
>TRBV7-2|NA|14|NA|TRBJ2-5
TGTGCCAGCAGCAAAGATATTCAGAAAGAGACCCAGTACTTC
CASSKDIQKETQYF
>TRBV9|NA|14|NA|TRBJ2-1
TGTGCCAGCAGCCCCCAGCTGGGCGGTTATGAGCAGTTCTTC
CASSPQLGGYEQFF
>TRBV28|NA|13|NA|TRBJ1-2
TGTGCCAGCAGTTCGAACCTAGACTATGGCTACACCTTC
CASSSNLDYGYTF
>TRBV7-3|NA|15|NA|TRBJ1-3
TGTGCCAGCAGCTTAACCGGGGGAGGAGGAAACACCATATATTTT
CASSLTGGGGNTIYF
>TRBV4-1|NA|13|NA|TRBJ1-1
TGCGCCAGCAGCCAATATGGGCGAGCTGAAGCTTTCTTT
CASSQYGRAEAFF
>TRBV19|NA|15|NA|TRBJ1-1
TGTGCCAGTAGTATCGACGGCAGCTCGGCCCGAGAAGCTTTCTTT
CASSIDGSSAREAFF
>TRBV15|medium-sized|12|NA|TRBJ1-3
TGTGCCACCGCCTCGGGAGGAAACACCATATATTTT
CATASGGNTIYF
>TRBV29-1|NA|12|NA|TRBJ2-7
TGCAGCGCATCCATCGGACTTTACGAGCAGTACTTC
CSASIGLYEQYF
>TRBV27|NA|16|TRBD1|TRBJ1-5
TGTGCCAGCAGTGTCACAGGGGGTGAGGTCCATCAGCCCCAGCATTTT
CASSVTGGEVHQPQHF
>TRBV7-9|NA|12|NA|TRBJ1-2
TGTGCCAGCGCACCAGGGCACGCCGTCCTAACCTTC
CASAPGHAVLTF
>TRBV16|NA|14|TRBD1|TRBJ1-1
TGTGCCAGCAGCCTTACAGGGGGGACCACTGAAGCTTTCTTT
CASSLTGGTTEAFF
>TRBV5-1|once|16|TRBD1|TRBJ2-5
TGCGCCAGCAGCGCTCTGGACAGGGCCGGGGGAGAGACCCAGTACTTC
CASSALDRAGGETQYF
>TRBV19|medium-sized|15|NA|TRBJ1-5
TGTGCCAGTAGTATAGGATTGCGAGGAAATCAGCCCCAGCATTTT
CASSIGLRGNQPQHF
>TRBV12-2|NA|18|NA|TRBJ2-1
TGTGCAAGTCGCCCAGGCCCGCCAGCGGGGGCCCACCCCAATGAGCAGTTCTTC
CASRPGPPAGAHPNEQFF
>TRBV4-2|few|21|NA|TRBJ1-4
TGTGCCAGCAGCCAAGATCGCTCCTTAGGGGTGAGGGGTGCAACTAATGAAAAACTGTTTTTT
CASSQDRSLGVRGATNEKLFF
>TRBV2|NA|15|TRBD2|TRBJ2-2
TGTGCCAGCAGTGAAGCGCGGGAGGCAGACGGGGAGCTGTTTTTT
CASSEAREADGELFF
>TRBV27|NA|16|TRBD2|TRBJ2-1
TGTGCCAGCAGTTTACCTAGCGGGGGCCCCCCCATTGAGCAGTTCTTC
CASSLPSGGPPIEQFF
>TRBV6-1|NA|13|NA|TRBJ1-2
TGTGCCAGCAGCGAAAGGGGTAACTATGGCTACACCTTC
CASSERGNYGYTF
>TRBV9|NA|11|NA|TRBJ2-7
TGTGCCAGCAGCTCGAGCTACGAGCAGTACTTC
CASSSSYEQYF
>TRBV5-6|NA|15|NA|TRBJ1-1
TGTGCCAGCAGCTTAGGGTCTAGATGGAACACTGAAGCTTTCTTT
CASSLGSRWNTEAFF
>TRBV4-2|NA|16|TRBD2|TRBJ2-7
TGTGCCAGCAGCCAGGAACTAGCGGGGGGACGCTACGAGCAGTACTTC
CASSQELAGGRYEQYF
>TRBV7-7|once|13|NA|TRBJ2-7
TGTGCTAGCAGCCGGGACCTTAATTACGAGCAGTACTTC
CASSRDLNYEQYF
>TRBV7-9|NA|13|NA|TRBJ1-2
TGTGCCAGCAGCTTAGGGGGATTGGATGGCTACACCTTC
CASSLGGLDGYTF
>TRBV6-5|NA|14|TRBD2|TRBJ2-7
TGTGCCAGCAGTTACGGGCGGGGGACCTACGAGCAGTACTTC
CASSYGRGTYEQYF
>TRBV29-1|NA|11|NA|TRBJ1-1
TGCAGCGCTAGGGGAGGAACTGAAGCTTTCTTT
CSARGGTEAFF
>TRBV6-6|NA|11|NA|TRBJ2-2
TGTGCCAGCAGTCCCACCGGGGAGCTGTTTTTT
CASSPTGELFF
>TRBV6-4|NA|14|NA|TRBJ1-1
TGTGCCAGCAGTGAAGGGGCAGGGGACACTGAAGCTTTCTTT
CASSEGAGDTEAFF
>TRBV9|NA|14|NA|TRBJ1-1
TGTGCCAGCAGCGTAGAACACAGGAACACTGAAGCTTTCTTT
CASSVEHRNTEAFF
>TRBV5-6|NA|16|NA|TRBJ2-3
TGTGCCAGCAGCGAACCGGGACTCCAAAGCACAGATACGCAGTATTTT
CASSEPGLQSTDTQYF
>TRBV7-9|few|12|NA|TRBJ1-2
TGTGCCAGCGACAAAAGCAGGGATGGCTACACCTTC
CASDKSRDGYTF
>TRBV4-1|NA|15|TRBD2|TRBJ2-7
TGCGCCAGCAGCTCCCAAAGCGGGGGCTCCTACGAGCAGTACTTC
CASSSQSGGSYEQYF
>TRBV11-1|once|16|TRBD1|TRBJ1-2
TGTGCCAGCAGCCAAGGACAGGGACAGGCTCGCAATGGCTACACCTTC
CASSQGQGQARNGYTF
>TRBV6-5|NA|14|NA|TRBJ2-1
TGTGCCAGCAGTTACGGGACTCCGGGCTATGAGCAGTTCTTC
CASSYGTPGYEQFF
>TRBV28|NA|13|NA|TRBJ1-2
TGTGCCAGTAACCCACCAGGAAGTGGTGGCTACACCTTC
CASNPPGSGGYTF
>TRBV11-2|NA|14|NA|TRBJ2-7
TGTGCCAGCAGCTTAGAACTAGGTCCCTACGAGCAGTACTTC
CASSLELGPYEQYF
>TRBV7-9|NA|14|NA|TRBJ1-4
TGTGCCAGCAGCCCAGGACGGACTAATGAAAAACTGTTTTTT
CASSPGRTNEKLFF
>TRBV7-9|NA|15|TRBD1|TRBJ2-5
TGTGCCAGCAGCCCTAACAGGGGACCCCAAGAGACCCAGTACTTC
CASSPNRGPQETQYF
>TRBV13|NA|15|NA|TRBJ2-2
TGTGCCAGCAGCTTAGACAGGGTTTCCACCGGGGAGCTGTTTTTT
CASSLDRVSTGELFF